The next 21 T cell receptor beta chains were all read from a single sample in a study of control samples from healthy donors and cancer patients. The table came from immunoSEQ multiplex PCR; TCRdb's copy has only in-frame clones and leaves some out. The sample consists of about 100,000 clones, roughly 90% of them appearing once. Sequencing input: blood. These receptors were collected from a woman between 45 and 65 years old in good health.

CDR3 sequence reads: CASFPGLAPNEQFF. The CDR3 coding sequence is TGTGCCAGTTTCCCCGGGCTAGCGCCCAATGAGCAGTTCTTC. The chain combines TRBV2 with TRBJ2-1, with D maybe TRBD2 (6 bases). V was trimmed by 9 bases and J by 6 bases, leaving 18 bases between them. The CDR3 has 14 amino acids. Germline V lookup: CDR1 SNHLY, CDR2 FYNNEI.

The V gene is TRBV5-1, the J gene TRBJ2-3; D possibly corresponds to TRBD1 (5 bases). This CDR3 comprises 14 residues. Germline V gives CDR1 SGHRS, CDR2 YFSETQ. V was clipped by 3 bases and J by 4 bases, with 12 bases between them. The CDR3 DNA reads TGCGCCAGCAGCTCGGCCCTAGGGGCAGATACGCAGTATTTT. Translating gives CASSSALGADTQYF.

The CDR3 nucleotides are TGTGCCAGCAGTTACCGGGACAACCCCTACGAGCAGTACGTC. It yields the protein CASSYRDNPYEQYV. The chain has TRBV6-2 or TRBV6-3 and TRBJ2-7, with D possibly TRBD1 on 6 matching bases. The CDR3 spans 14 residues. CDR1 and CDR2 from the germline V gene are MNHEY and SVGEGT. V was shortened by 2 bases and J by 2 bases, with 10 bases between the two germline ends.

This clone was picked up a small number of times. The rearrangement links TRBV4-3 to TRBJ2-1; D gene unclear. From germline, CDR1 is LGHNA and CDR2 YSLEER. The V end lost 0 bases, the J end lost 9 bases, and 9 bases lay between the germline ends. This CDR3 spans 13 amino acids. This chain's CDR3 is CASSQESWGEQFF. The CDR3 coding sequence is TGCGCCAGCAGCCAAGAATCATGGGGTGAGCAGTTCTTC.

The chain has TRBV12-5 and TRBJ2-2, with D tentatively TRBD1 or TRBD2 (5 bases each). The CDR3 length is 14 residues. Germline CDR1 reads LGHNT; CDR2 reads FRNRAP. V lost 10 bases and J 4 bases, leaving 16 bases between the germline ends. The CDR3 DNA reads TGTGCTACCGGCCCGGGGCAGGGCACCGGGGAGCTGTTTTTT. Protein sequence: CATGPGQGTGELFF.

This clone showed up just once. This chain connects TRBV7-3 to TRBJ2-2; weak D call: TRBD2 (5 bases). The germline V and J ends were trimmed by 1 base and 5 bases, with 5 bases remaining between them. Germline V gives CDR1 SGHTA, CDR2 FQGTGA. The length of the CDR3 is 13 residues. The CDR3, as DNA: TGTGCCAGCAGCTTAATAGCGACCGGGGAGCTGTTTTTT. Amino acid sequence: CASSLIATGELFF. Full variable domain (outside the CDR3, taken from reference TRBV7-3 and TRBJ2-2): GAGVSQTPSNKVTEKGKYVELRCDPISGHTALYWYRQSLGQGPEFLIYFQGTGAADDSGLPNDRFFAVRPEGSVSTLKIQRTERGDSAVYLCASSLIATGELFFGEGSRLTVL.

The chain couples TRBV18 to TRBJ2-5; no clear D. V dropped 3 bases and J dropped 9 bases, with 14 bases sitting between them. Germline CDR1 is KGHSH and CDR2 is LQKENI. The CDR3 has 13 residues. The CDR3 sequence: CASSPADKMAQYF. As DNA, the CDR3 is TGTGCCAGCTCACCCGCCGACAAAATGGCCCAGTACTTC.

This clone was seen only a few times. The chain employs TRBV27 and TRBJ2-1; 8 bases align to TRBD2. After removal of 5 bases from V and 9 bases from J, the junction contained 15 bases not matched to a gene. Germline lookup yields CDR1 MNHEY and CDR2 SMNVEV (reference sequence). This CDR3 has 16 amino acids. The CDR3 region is CASSILSGRLVTEQFF. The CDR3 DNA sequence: TGTGCCAGCAGTATACTAAGCGGGAGACTCGTCACTGAGCAGTTCTTC.

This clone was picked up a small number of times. The CDR3 protein is CSARDRDFQHF. The CDR3 coding sequence is TGCAGTGCTAGAGATCGGGACTTCCAGCATTTT. This rearrangement joins TRBV20-1 to TRBJ1-5; D might be TRBD1 (5 bases). In germline, CDR1 is DFQATT, CDR2 SNEGSKA (reference sequence). V was pared by 0 bases and J by 12 bases, with 9 bases between. This CDR3 comprises 11 residues.

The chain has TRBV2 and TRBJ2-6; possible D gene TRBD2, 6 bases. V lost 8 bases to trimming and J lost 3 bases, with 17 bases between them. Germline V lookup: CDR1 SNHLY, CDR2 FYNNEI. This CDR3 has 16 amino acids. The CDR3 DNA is TGTGCCAGCGCAGTCGGCGGGGTTGGTGGGGCCAACGTCCTGACTTTC. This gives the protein CASAVGGVGGANVLTF.

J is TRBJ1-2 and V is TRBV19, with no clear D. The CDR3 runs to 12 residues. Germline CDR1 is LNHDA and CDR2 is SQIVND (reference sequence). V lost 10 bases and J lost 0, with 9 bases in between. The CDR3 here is CATPSANYGYTF. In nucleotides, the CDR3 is TGTGCCACTCCCTCAGCTAACTATGGCTACACCTTC.

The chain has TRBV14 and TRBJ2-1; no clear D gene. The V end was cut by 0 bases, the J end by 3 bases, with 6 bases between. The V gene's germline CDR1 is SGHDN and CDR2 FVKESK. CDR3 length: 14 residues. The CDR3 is CASSQDYGYNEQFF. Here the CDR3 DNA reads TGTGCCAGCAGCCAAGATTACGGCTACAATGAGCAGTTCTTC.

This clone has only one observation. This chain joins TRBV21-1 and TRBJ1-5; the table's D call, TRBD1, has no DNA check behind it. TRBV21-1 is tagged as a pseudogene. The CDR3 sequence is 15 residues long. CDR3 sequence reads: CASSTRTVGDQPQHF. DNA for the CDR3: TGTGCCAGCAGTACCAGGACAGTAGGGGATCAGCCCCAGCATTTT.

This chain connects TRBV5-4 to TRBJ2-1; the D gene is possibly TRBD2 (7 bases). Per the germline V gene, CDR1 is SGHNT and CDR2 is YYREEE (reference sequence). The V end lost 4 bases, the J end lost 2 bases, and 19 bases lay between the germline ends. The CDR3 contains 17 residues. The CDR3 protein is CASSLAGAATTYNEQFF. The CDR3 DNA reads TGTGCCAGCAGCCTCGCGGGGGCGGCCACAACCTACAATGAGCAGTTCTTC.

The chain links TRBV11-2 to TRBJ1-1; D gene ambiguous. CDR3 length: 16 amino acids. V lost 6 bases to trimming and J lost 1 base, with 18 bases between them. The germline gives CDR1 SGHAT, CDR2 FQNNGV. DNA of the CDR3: TGTGCCAGCAGACCAGGCAGTTTCGGTGGGAACACTGAAGCTTTCTTT. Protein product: CASRPGSFGGNTEAFF.

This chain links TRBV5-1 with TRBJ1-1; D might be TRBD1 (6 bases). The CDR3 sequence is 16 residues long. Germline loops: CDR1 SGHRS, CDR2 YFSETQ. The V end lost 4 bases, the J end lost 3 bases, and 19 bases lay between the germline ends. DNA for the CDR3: TGCGCCAGCAGCGCGGGGGGGGCGGGGAGCCACACTGAAGCTTTCTTT. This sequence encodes CASSAGGAGSHTEAFF.

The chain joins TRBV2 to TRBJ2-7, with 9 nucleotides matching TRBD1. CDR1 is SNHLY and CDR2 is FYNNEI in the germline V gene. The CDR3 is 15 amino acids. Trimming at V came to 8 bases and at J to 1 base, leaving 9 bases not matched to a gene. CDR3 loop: CASGGQGRISYEQYF. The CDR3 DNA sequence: TGTGCCAGCGGGGGACAGGGACGTATATCCTACGAGCAGTACTTC.

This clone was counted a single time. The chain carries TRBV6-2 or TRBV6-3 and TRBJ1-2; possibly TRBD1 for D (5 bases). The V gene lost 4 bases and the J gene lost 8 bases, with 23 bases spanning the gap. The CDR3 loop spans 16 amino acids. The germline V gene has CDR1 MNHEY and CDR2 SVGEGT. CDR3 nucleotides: TGTGCCAGCAGTTTCACAGGTTCCGAATCGATGAGGGGCTACACCTTC. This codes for CASSFTGSESMRGYTF.

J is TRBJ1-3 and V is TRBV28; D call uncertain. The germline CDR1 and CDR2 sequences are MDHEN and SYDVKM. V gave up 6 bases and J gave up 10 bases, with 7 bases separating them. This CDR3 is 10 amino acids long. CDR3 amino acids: CASRRNTIYF. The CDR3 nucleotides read TGTGCCAGCAGGCGGAATACCATATATTTT.

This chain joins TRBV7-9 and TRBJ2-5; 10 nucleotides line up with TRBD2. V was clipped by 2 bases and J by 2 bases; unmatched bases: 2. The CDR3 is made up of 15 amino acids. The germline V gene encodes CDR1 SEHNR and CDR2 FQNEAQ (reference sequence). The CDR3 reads CASSLLAGVQETQYF. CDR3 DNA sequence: TGTGCCAGCAGCTTACTAGCGGGGGTTCAAGAGACCCAGTACTTC.

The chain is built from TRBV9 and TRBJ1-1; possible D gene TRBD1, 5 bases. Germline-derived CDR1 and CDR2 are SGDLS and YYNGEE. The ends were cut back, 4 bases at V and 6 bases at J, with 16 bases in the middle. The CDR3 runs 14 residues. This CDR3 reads CASSLERKGAEAFF. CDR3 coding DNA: TGTGCCAGCAGCCTAGAAAGGAAAGGGGCTGAAGCTTTCTTT.